This T cell receptor (beta chain) appears in the sequencing data of a study of OX40 agonist ivuxolimab in advanced cancers. Looking at the study overall: Eligibility admitted prior anti-PD-1, anti-PD-L1 or anti-CTLA-4 therapy; 40% had some. Partial responses were seen in three patients, one with hepatocellular carcinoma and two with cutaneous melanoma.

Study outcomes and limitations: No determination was made of the antigen specificity of the expanded peripheral T cells. On average, CD8+ T cells showed a greater number of expanded clones than CD4+.

On this clone itself: Antigen unknown.

TCRdb keeps only in-frame clones here, not all; method: immunoSEQ multiplex PCR. The sample contains about 100,000 clones, 75% to 95% of which appear only once. The sequencing used CD4+ or CD8+ T cells sorted from blood, collected in a trial of the OX40 agonist ivuxolimab. The clonotype comes from an adult with an advanced solid tumor such as melanoma, head and neck, liver or kidney cancer.

The CDR3 loop is CASSLMTGDTGELFF. The DNA of the CDR3 is TGCGCCAGCAGCTTAATGACAGGGGACACCGGGGAGCTGTTTTTT. This chain connects TRBV5-1 to TRBJ2-2, with 8 nucleotides matching TRBD1. V gave up 2 bases and J gave up 3 bases; unmatched junction bases: 3. CDR1 is SGHRS, CDR2 YFSETQ, per germline. The CDR3 consists of 15 residues.